This T cell receptor (beta chain) appears in the sequencing data of a study of blood T cell repertoires in COVID-19. Across the study: There were acute and convalescent COVID-19 samples, and they came from the United States, Italy and Spain. The cDNA or gDNA used as material had been derived from T cells, B-cell-depleted T cells, or PBMCs.

Germline V gene sequence: CDR1 MNHEY, CDR2 SVGAGI. The CDR3 covers 10 residues. The V end was cut by 5 bases, the J end by 7 bases, with 5 bases between. Seattle researchers signed up patients amid active infection and tracked them longitudinally. Original analysis: How many nucleated cells were present was estimated from reference gene primer amplification. Some clones are missing from TCRdb's copy, which holds only in-frame ones; the method was immunoSEQ multiplex PCR. Clone size and the V and J calls come from that table; the DNA yielded D and trimming. Of fewer than 250,000 clones detected, 85% to 90% appear once; the ten largest clones hold 11%.

J is TRBJ1-2 and V is TRBV6-5; D unresolved. The material sequenced was peripheral blood. The TCR was taken from a man aged 50 to 59 with COVID-19, enrolled during active disease. The DNA for the CDR3 is TGTGCCAGCAGTCTATCTGGCTACACCTTC. Amino acids: CASSLSGYTF.